The rows below give T cell receptor beta chains drawn from one sample of a study of T cell repertoires in cytomegalovirus infection. TCRdb re-analysed the reads in MiXCR, keeping a single row per CDR3 protein. The table has fewer than 300,000 distinct CDR3 sequences, 25% seen once; the top ten hold roughly 13%. The sequencing input was PBMCs. The receptor source for this set is a human donor in good health (CMV status not recorded). Some clones in this sample may be carry-over from other donors' samples. Both conserved end residues are part of each CDR3. A D gene is named only where the DNA matches it firmly. The size entry is marked missing in some rows and otherwise reads once, few, many or a size class.

v_call	clone_size	d_call	j_call	cdr3_aa	cdr3_nt
TRBV10-3	few	NA	TRBJ1-5	CAISDPGRSNQPQHF	TGTGCCATCAGTGACCCCGGGCGGAGCAATCAGCCCCAGCATTTT
TRBV6-1	many	NA	TRBJ2-5	CASRGREETQYF	TGTGCCTCCAGGGGCAGGGAAGAGACCCAGTACTTC
TRBV29-1	once	NA	TRBJ2-2	CSVLGGTGELFF	TGCAGCGTTCTCGGGGGAACCGGGGAGCTGTTTTTT
TRBV4-3	NA	NA	TRBJ2-7	CASSPHGVGSYEQYF	TGCGCCAGCAGCCCCCATGGTGTAGGGTCCTACGAGCAGTACTTC
TRBV7-2	many	NA	TRBJ2-7	CASSSSTPPYEQYF	TGTGCCAGCAGCTCATCGACCCCCCCCTACGAGCAGTACTTC
TRBV7-2	many	TRBD2	TRBJ2-1	CASNLAGGNYNEQFF	TGTGCCAGCAACCTAGCGGGAGGGAACTACAATGAGCAGTTCTTC
TRBV29-1	few	NA	TRBJ2-5	CSAVPAEETQYF	TGCAGCGCAGTCCCAGCGGAAGAGACCCAGTACTTC
TRBV7-2	NA	TRBD2	TRBJ2-1	CASSLGGRAFPYNEQFF	TGTGCCAGCAGCTTGGGCGGGAGGGCTTTTCCCTACAATGAGCAGTTCTTC
TRBV6-5	few	NA	TRBJ1-2	CASRATFGYTF	TGTGCCAGCCGAGCAACGTTCGGCTACACCTTC
TRBV20-1	NA	NA	TRBJ2-3	CSAGGQGLDTQYF	TGCAGTGCTGGGGGGCAGGGGCTGGATACGCAGTATTTT
TRBV6-6	NA	NA	TRBJ2-7	CASRGTTPYEQYF	TGTGCCAGCAGGGGGACAACCCCCTACGAGCAGTACTTC
TRBV27	NA	TRBD2	TRBJ2-1	CASSGLAGEVQFF	TGTGCCAGCAGCGGACTAGCGGGAGAGGTGCAGTTCTTC
TRBV12-3/TRBV12-4	few	NA	TRBJ1-5	CASSNPGRSNQPQHF	TGTGCCAGCAGTAACCCAGGGAGAAGCAATCAGCCCCAGCATTTT
TRBV20-1	NA	TRBD2	TRBJ2-3	CSSAGDTDTQYF	TGCAGTTCGGCGGGGGACACAGATACGCAGTATTTT
TRBV12-3/TRBV12-4	few	TRBD2	TRBJ2-3	CASSPRPLLAGASTDTQYF	TGTGCCAGCAGTCCGCGTCCCTTACTAGCGGGGGCCAGCACAGATACGCAGTATTTT
TRBV20-1	NA	TRBD1	TRBJ2-5	CSARAIQGLETQYF	TGCAGTGCTAGGGCAATACAGGGGTTGGAGACCCAGTACTTC
TRBV7-4	few	NA	TRBJ2-7	CASSLKWTFYEQYF	TGTGCCAGCAGCTTAAAGTGGACCTTCTACGAGCAGTACTTC
TRBV11-2	many	NA	TRBJ2-5	CASSPLLAGETQYF	TGTGCCAGCAGCCCGCTACTAGCCGGGGAGACCCAGTACTTC
TRBV5-5	few	TRBD2	TRBJ2-3	CASSIGTSGFTDTQYF	TGTGCCAGCAGCATAGGGACTAGCGGTTTCACAGATACGCAGTATTTT
TRBV20-1	few	NA	TRBJ1-4	CSVFATGGPATNEKLFF	TGCAGTGTTTTCGCGACGGGAGGGCCTGCCACTAATGAAAAACTGTTTTTT
TRBV12-3/TRBV12-4	NA	NA	TRBJ2-1	CASRVDTDEQFF	TGTGCCAGCAGGGTAGACACTGATGAGCAGTTCTTC
TRBV24-1	NA	NA	TRBJ2-2	CATSDRVDPGELFF	TGTGCCACCAGTGATCGGGTAGACCCCGGGGAGCTGTTTTTT
TRBV6-6	NA	NA	TRBJ1-4	CASSYWSANEKLFF	TGTGCCAGCAGTTACTGGTCGGCTAATGAAAAACTGTTTTTT
TRBV28	few	NA	TRBJ2-1	CASTEGAFSYNEQFF	TGTGCCAGCACGGAGGGGGCTTTCTCCTACAATGAGCAGTTCTTC
TRBV11-2	NA	NA	TRBJ2-2	CASSPSTSGAGELFF	TGTGCCAGCAGCCCTTCCACGTCGGGGGCCGGGGAGCTGTTTTTT
TRBV7-2	NA	TRBD2	TRBJ2-1	CASSLGGGVNEQFF	TGTGCCAGCAGCTTAGGGGGAGGGGTGAATGAGCAGTTCTTC
TRBV6-2/TRBV6-3	NA	NA	TRBJ2-1	CASSRGLTYNEQFF	TGTGCCAGCAGCCGCGGGCTTACCTACAATGAGCAGTTCTTC
TRBV7-2	many	TRBD1	TRBJ1-4	CASSRGQGSSQKLFF	TGTGCCAGCAGCAGAGGACAGGGGAGTAGTCAAAAACTGTTTTTT
TRBV12-3/TRBV12-4	few	TRBD1	TRBJ1-4	CASSLTGGAEKLFF	TGTGCCAGCAGCCTTACAGGGGGCGCGGAAAAACTGTTTTTT
TRBV7-2	NA	NA	TRBJ1-1	CASSLQGSAFF	TGTGCCAGCAGCTTACAGGGCTCAGCTTTCTTT
TRBV7-2	many	NA	TRBJ2-7	CASSLGAEPSSYEQYF	TGTGCCAGCAGCTTAGGGGCGGAGCCTAGCTCCTACGAGCAGTACTTC
TRBV2	few	NA	TRBJ2-2	CASSEVRGTGELFF	TGTGCCAGCAGTGAGGTGCGGGGCACCGGGGAGCTGTTTTTT
TRBV11-2	once	NA	TRBJ2-6	CASTTGTVSGANVLTF	TGTGCCAGCACTACTGGGACCGTCTCTGGGGCCAACGTCCTGACTTTC
TRBV6-2/TRBV6-3	NA	NA	TRBJ1-5	CATRVSNQPQHF	TGTGCCACGAGAGTAAGCAATCAGCCCCAGCATTTT
TRBV11-2	NA	NA	TRBJ2-7	CASTLGSGPPLGEQYF	TGTGCCAGCACCCTGGGTTCGGGGCCACCCCTCGGCGAGCAGTACTTC
TRBV7-2	many	TRBD1	TRBJ2-4	CASSGRDSKNIQYF	TGTGCCAGCAGCGGCCGGGACAGCAAAAACATTCAGTACTTC
TRBV7-2	NA	NA	TRBJ2-7	CASSSRKGSEQYF	TGTGCCAGCAGCTCCCGCAAAGGGAGTGAGCAGTACTTC